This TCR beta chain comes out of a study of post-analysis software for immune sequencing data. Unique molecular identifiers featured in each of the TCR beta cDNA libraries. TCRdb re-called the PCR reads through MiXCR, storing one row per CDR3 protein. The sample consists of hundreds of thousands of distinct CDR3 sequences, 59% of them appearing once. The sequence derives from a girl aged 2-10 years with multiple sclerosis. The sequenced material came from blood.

The CDR3 sequence is CSVGLAGAQETQYF. CDR3 DNA: TGCAGCGTTGGACTAGCGGGGGCTCAAGAGACCCAGTACTTC. The rearrangement uses TRBV29-1 and TRBJ2-5; 12 bases match TRBD2. Germline V gene data show CDR1 as SQVTM and CDR2 as ANQGSEA. This CDR3 has 14 amino acids. With 4 bases clipped from V and 2 bases from J, the junction kept 2 bases outside the gene matches.